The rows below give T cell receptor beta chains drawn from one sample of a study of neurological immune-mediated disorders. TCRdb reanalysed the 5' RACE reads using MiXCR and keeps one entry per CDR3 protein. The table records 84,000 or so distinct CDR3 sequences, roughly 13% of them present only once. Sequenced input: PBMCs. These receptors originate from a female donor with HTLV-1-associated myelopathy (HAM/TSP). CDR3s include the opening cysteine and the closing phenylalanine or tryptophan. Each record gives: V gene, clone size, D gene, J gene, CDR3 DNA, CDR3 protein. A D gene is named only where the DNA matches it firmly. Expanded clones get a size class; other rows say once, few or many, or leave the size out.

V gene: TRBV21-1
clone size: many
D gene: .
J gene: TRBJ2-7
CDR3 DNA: TGTGCCAGCAGCAAGGGGACAAACTCCTACGAGCAGTACTTC
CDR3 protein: CASSKGTNSYEQYF

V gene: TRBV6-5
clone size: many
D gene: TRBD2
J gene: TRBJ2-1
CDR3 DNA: TGTGCCAGCAGGGACCTAGCGGGGGGTTACAATGAGCAGTTCTTC
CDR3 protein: CASRDLAGGYNEQFF

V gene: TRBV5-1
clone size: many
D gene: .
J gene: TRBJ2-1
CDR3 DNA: TGCGCCAGCAGACGCACCGGGACACATTACAATGAGCAGTTCTTC
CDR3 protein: CASRRTGTHYNEQFF

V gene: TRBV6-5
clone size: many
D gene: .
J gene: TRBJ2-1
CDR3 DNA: TGTGCCAGCAGCCAGGTCGGTTGGAGCTCCTACAATGAGCAGTTCTTC
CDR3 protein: CASSQVGWSSYNEQFF

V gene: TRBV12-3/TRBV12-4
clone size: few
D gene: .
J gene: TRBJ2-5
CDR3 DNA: TGTGCCAGCAGTTTAAAGGGCCAATGGGCGACCCAGTACTTC
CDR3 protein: CASSLKGQWATQYF

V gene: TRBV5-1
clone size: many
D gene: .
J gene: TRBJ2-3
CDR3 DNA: TGCGCCAGCAGATTTGGAGATACGCAGTATTTT
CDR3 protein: CASRFGDTQYF

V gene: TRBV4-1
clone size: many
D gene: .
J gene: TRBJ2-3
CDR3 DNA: TGCGCCAGCAGCCAAGATGCGAGAGGTCAGTCTAGCACAGATACGCAGTATTTT
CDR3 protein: CASSQDARGQSSTDTQYF

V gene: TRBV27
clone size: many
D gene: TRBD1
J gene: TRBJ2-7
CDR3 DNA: TGTGCCAGCAGTTTCCTTCGGGGACAGGGGGCGCGGGAGCAGTACTTC
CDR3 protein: CASSFLRGQGAREQYF

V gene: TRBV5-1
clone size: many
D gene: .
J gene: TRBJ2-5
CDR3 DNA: TGCGCCAGCACTGGAGGGGAGATACAAGAGACCCAGTACTTC
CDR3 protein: CASTGGEIQETQYF

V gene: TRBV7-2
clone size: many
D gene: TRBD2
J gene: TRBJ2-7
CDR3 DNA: TGTGCCAGCAGCTTGTTAGCGGGGGGGTCCTACGAGCAGTACTTC
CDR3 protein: CASSLLAGGSYEQYF

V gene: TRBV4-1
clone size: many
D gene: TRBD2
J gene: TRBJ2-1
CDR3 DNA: TGCGCCAGCAGCCAACGATCCGGGGGGGCCGGCTACAATGAGCAGTTCTTC
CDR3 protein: CASSQRSGGAGYNEQFF

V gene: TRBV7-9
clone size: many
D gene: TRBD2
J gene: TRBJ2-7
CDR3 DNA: TGTGCCAGCAGCCCCCCCGGGACTAGCGCTAACGAGCAGTACTTC
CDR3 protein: CASSPPGTSANEQYF

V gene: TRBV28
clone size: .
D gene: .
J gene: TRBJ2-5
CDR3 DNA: TGTGCCAGCAGCCCACCCGGGGTAGTGGGGGAGACCCAGTACTTC
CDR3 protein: CASSPPGVVGETQYF

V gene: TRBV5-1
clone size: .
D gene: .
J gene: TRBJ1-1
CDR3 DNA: TGCGCCAGCAGGTCGGACAGTCGTGGCACTGAAGCTTTCTTT
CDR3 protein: CASRSDSRGTEAFF

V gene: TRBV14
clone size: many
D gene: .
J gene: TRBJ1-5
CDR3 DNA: TGTGCCAGCAGCCAAGAAGGACCGCCCCAGCATTTT
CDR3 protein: CASSQEGPPQHF

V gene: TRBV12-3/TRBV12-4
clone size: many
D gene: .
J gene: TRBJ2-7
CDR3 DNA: TGTGCCAGCAGTCGCATACGGCGGGCAGATGGGAAGCAGTACTTC
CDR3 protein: CASSRIRRADGKQYF

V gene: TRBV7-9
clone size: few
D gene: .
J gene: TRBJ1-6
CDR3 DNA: TGTGCCAGCAGCCTCCAGAATTCACCCCTCCACTTT
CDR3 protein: CASSLQNSPLHF

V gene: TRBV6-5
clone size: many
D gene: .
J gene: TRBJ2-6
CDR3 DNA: TGTGCCAGCAGTTACTCTAGACAATCTGGGGCCAACGTCCTGACTTTC
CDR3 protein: CASSYSRQSGANVLTF

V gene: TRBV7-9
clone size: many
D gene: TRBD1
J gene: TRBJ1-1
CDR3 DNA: TGTGCCAGCAGCTTAGCGGGGACAGTTTGTAACCCTGAAGCTTTCTTT
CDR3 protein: CASSLAGTVCNPEAFF

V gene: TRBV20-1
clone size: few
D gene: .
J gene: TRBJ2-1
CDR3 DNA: TGCAGTGCTAGAGACCGGGACGGCCTCCAACATGGGCAGTTCTTC
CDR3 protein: CSARDRDGLQHGQFF

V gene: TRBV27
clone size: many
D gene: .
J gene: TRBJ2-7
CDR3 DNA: TGTGCCAGCAGTTTAACGGTGCTTAAAACCCTCAACTTC
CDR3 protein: CASSLTVLKTLNF

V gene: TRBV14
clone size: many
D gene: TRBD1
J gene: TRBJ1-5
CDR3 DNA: TGTGCCAGCAGCCGCCCGGGACAGGGCAATCAGCCCCAGCATTTT
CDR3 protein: CASSRPGQGNQPQHF

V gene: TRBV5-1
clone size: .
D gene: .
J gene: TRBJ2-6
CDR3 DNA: TGCGCCAGCGTAAAGACCTCTGGGGCCAACGTCCTGACTTTC
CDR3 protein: CASVKTSGANVLTF

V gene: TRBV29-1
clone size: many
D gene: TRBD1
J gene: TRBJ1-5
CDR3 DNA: TGCAGCGTAGAAGGACAGGGGGCTGGTCAGCCCCAGCATTTT
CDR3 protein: CSVEGQGAGQPQHF

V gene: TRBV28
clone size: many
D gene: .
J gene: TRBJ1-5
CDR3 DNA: TGTGCCAGCAGTTTCGGAGGAATTGGCTATCAGCCCCAGCATTTT
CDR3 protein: CASSFGGIGYQPQHF

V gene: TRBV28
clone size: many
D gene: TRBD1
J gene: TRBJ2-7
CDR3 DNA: TGTGCCAGCACCCTGACAGGGCGAGAGCAGTACTTC
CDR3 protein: CASTLTGREQYF

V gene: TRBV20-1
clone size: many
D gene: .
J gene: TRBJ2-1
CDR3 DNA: TGCAGTGCTAGAAACAGGGTGTACTCCTACAATGAGCAGTTCTTC
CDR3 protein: CSARNRVYSYNEQFF

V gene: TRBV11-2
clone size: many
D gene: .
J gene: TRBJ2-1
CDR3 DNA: TGTGCCAGCAGCTTAGTTCCCCCGGCAGGGAGGCAGTTCTTC
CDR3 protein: CASSLVPPAGRQFF

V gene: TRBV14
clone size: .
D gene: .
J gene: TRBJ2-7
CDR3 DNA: TGTGCCAGCAGTATGAGGGGGGCATCTCCGTACTTC
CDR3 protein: CASSMRGASPYF

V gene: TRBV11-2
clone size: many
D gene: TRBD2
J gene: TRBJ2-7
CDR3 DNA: TGTGCCAGCAGCTTAGTTGTAGCGGGGATCATGTACTTC
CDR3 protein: CASSLVVAGIMYF

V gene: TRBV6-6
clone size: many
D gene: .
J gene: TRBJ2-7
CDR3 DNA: TGTGCCAGCAGTAACCCTCTGGGGGGGCTCACGGGAAACGAGCAGTACTTC
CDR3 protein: CASSNPLGGLTGNEQYF

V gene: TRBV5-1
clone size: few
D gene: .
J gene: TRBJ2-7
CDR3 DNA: TGCGCCAGCAGCATGGCAGGATTTAAAGAGGGCTACGAGCAGTACTTC
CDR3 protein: CASSMAGFKEGYEQYF

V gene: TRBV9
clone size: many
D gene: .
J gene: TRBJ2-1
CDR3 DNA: TGTGCCAGCAGCCCGAGCAGAGGTTCTGAGCAGTTCTTC
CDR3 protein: CASSPSRGSEQFF

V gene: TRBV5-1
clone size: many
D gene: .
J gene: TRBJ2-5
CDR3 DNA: TGCGCCAGCAGCCCCTACATGAATCAAGAGACCCAGTACTTC
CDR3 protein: CASSPYMNQETQYF

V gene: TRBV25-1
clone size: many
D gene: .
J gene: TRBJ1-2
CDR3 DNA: TGTGCCAGCAGCTCTCGTGTGCCAGGTGCCTATGGCTACACCTTC
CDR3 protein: CASSSRVPGAYGYTF

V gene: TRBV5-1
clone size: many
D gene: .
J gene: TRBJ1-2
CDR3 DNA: TGCGCCAGCAGCTTGCTGGGAGGTGACTATGGCTACACCTTC
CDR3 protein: CASSLLGGDYGYTF

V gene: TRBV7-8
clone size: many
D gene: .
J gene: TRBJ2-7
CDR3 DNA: TGTGCCAGCAGCCCGCGGAGGGACAGTGTTTCCTACGAGCAGTACTTC
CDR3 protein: CASSPRRDSVSYEQYF

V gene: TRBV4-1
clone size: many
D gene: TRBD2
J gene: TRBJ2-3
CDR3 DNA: TGCGCCAGCAGCCAAGATCACCGGCTAGCGGGTCGCACAGATACGCAGTATTTT
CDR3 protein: CASSQDHRLAGRTDTQYF

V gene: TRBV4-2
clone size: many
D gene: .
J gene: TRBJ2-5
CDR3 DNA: TGTGCCAGCAGCCAAGCCCGACAGGCGGGGGAGACCCAGTACTTC
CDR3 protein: CASSQARQAGETQYF